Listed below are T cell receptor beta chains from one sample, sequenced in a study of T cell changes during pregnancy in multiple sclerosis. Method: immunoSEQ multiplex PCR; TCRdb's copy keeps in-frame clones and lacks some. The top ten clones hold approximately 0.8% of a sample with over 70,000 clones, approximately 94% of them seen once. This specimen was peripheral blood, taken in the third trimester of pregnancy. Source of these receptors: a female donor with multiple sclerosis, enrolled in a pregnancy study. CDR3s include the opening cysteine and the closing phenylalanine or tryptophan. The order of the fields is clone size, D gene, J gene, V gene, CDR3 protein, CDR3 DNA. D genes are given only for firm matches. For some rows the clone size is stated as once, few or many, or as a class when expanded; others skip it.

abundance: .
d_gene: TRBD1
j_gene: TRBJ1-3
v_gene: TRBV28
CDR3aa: CASSRGQMGNTIYF
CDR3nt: TGTGCCAGCAGCCGGGGACAGATGGGAAACACCATATATTTT

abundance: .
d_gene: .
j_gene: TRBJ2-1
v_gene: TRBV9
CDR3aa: CASSSSHGGGRGLTSSYNEQFF
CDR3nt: TGTGCCAGCAGCTCGAGCCATGGTGGGGGTCGTGGATTGACTAGCTCCTACAATGAGCAGTTCTTC

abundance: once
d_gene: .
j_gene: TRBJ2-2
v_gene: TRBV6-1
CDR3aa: CASSEAAGNPGELFF
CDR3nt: TGTGCCAGCAGTGAAGCGGCGGGAAACCCCGGGGAGCTGTTTTTT

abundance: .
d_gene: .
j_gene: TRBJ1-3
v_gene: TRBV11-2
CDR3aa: CASSEGSSGNTIYF
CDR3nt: TGTGCCAGCAGCGAAGGGAGCTCTGGAAACACCATATATTTT

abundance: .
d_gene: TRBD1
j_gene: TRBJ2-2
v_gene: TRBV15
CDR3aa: CATSRDSATGLTGELFF
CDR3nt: TGTGCCACCAGCAGAGATTCGGCGACAGGGTTGACCGGGGAGCTGTTTTTT

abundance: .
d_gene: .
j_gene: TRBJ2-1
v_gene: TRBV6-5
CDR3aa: CASSYTWAGNNEQFF
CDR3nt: TGTGCCAGCAGTTACACTTGGGCAGGGAACAATGAGCAGTTCTTC

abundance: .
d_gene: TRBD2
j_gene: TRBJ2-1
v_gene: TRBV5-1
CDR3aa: CASSLDGSGPNEQFF
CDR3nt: TGCGCCAGCAGCTTGGACGGTAGCGGGCCAAATGAGCAGTTCTTC

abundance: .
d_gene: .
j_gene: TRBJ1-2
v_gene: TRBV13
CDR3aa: CASSLVYGSTF
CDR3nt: TGTGCCAGCAGCTTAGTGTATGGGAGCACCTTC

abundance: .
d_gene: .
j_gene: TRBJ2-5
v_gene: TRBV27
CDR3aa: CASSLGHSETQYF
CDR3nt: TGTGCCAGCAGTTTGGGGCATTCAGAGACCCAGTACTTC

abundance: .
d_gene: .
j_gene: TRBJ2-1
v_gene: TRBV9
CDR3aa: CASSPYPSSYNEQFF
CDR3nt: TGTGCCAGCAGCCCCTACCCTAGCTCCTACAATGAGCAGTTCTTC

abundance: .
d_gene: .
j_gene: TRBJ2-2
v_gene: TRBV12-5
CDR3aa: CASGLVVGGELFF
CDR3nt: TGTGCTAGTGGTTTGGTAGTAGGCGGAGAGCTGTTTTTT

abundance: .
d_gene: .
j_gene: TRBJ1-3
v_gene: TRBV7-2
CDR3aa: CASSPAGLRTSGNTIYF
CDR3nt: TGTGCCAGCAGCCCAGCGGGGTTACGCACCTCTGGAAACACCATATATTTT

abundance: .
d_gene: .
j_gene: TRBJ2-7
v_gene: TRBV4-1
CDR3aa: CASSQDRSGEQYF
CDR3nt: TGCGCCAGCAGCCAAGATCGAAGCGGAGAGCAGTACTTC

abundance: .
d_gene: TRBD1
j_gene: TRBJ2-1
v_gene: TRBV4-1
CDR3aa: CASSQGPGTGIYEQFF
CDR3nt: TGCGCCAGCAGCCAAGGCCCCGGGACAGGGATCTATGAGCAGTTCTTC

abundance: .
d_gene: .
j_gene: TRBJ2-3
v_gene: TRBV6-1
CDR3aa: CASSATSRSDTQYF
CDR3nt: TGTGCCAGCAGTGCTACTAGTAGAAGCGATACGCAGTATTTT

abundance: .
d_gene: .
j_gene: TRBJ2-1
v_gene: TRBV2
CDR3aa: CASRQNNEQFF
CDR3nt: TGTGCCAGCAGACAAAACAATGAGCAGTTCTTC

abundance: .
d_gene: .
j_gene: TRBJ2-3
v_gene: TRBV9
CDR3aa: CASTREADTQYF
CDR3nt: TGTGCCAGCACCAGGGAGGCAGATACGCAGTATTTT

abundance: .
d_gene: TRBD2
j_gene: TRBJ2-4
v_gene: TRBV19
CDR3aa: CASIDLGLAGESIQYF
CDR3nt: TGTGCCAGTATCGACCTGGGACTAGCGGGAGAGTCCATTCAGTACTTC

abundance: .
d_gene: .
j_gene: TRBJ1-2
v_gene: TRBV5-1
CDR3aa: CASSRGGTQYGYTF
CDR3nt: TGCGCCAGCAGTCGGGGAGGGACACAATATGGCTACACCTTC

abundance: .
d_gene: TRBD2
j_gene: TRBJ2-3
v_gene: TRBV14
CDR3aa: CASSPGLAGNTQYF
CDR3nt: TGTGCCAGCAGCCCCGGACTAGCGGGGAATACGCAGTATTTT

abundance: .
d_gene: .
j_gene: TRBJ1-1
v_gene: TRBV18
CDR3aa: CASSPEARGTEAFF
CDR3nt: TGTGCCAGCTCACCTGAGGCGCGAGGCACTGAAGCTTTCTTT

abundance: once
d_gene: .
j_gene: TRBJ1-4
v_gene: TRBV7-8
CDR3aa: CASSLGGVINEKLFF
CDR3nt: TGTGCCAGCAGCTTAGGGGGGGTCATTAATGAAAAACTGTTTTTT

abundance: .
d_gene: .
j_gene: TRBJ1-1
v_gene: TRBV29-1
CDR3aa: CSVERDNPEAFF
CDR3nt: TGCAGCGTTGAACGGGACAATCCTGAAGCTTTCTTT

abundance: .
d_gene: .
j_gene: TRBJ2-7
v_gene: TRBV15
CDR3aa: CATSVARVGSYEQYF
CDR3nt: TGTGCCACCAGCGTAGCCAGGGTAGGCTCCTACGAGCAGTACTTC

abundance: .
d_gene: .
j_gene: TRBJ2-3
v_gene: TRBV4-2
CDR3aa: CASSQDSSAKATDTQYF
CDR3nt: TGTGCCAGCAGCCAAGACTCGAGCGCTAAGGCGACAGATACGCAGTATTTT

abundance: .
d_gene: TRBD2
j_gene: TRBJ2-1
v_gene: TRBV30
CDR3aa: CAWSPLGLAGNEQFF
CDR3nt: TGTGCCTGGAGCCCCTTGGGACTAGCGGGCAATGAGCAGTTCTTC

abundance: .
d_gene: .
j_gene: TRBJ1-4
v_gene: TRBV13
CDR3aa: CASSLSSGGNNEKLFF
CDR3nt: TGTGCCAGCAGCTTATCATCGGGGGGTAATAATGAAAAACTGTTTTTT

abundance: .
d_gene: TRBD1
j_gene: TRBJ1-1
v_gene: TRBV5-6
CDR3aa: CASSFFHRGRTEAFF
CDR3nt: TGTGCCAGCAGCTTCTTCCACAGGGGACGAACTGAAGCTTTCTTT

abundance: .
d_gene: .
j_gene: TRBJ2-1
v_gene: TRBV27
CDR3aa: CASSFRGSYNEQFF
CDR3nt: TGTGCCAGCAGTTTTCGGGGGAGCTACAATGAGCAGTTCTTC

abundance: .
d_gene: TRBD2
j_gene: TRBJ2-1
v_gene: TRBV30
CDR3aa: CAWSVGTTYNEQFF
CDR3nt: TGTGCCTGGAGTGTGGGGACTACCTACAATGAGCAGTTCTTC

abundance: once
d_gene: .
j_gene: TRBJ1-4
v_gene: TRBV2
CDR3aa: CASRETFDRNEKLFF
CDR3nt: TGTGCCAGCAGGGAAACCTTCGACAGGAATGAAAAACTGTTTTTT

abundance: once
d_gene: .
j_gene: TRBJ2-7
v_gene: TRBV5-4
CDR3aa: CASSFGGYYEQYF
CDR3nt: TGTGCCAGCAGTTTCGGGGGTTACTACGAGCAGTACTTC

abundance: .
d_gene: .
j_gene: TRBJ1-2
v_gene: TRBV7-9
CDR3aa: CATTAGAGGYTF
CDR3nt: TGTGCCACTACCGCGGGGGCGGGGGGCTACACCTTC

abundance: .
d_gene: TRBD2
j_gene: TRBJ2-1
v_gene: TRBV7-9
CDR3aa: CASSLDVGLAVMNEQFF
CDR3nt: TGTGCCAGCAGCTTAGACGTCGGACTAGCGGTGATGAATGAGCAGTTCTTC

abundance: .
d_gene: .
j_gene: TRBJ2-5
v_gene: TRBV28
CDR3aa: CATTEGRRETQYF
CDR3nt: TGTGCCACCACGGAGGGCCGGCGGGAGACCCAGTACTTC

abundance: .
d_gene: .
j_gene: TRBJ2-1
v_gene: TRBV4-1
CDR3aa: CASSILWRGYNEQFF
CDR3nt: TGCGCCAGCAGCATTCTGTGGCGGGGCTACAATGAGCAGTTCTTC

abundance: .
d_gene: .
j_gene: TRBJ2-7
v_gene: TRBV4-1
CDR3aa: CASSPGSGEQYF
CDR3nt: TGCGCCAGCTCCCCGGGTAGCGGCGAGCAGTACTTC

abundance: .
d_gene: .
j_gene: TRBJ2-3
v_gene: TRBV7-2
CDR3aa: CASRDRNTDTQYF
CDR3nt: TGTGCCAGCAGGGACAGAAACACAGATACGCAGTATTTT

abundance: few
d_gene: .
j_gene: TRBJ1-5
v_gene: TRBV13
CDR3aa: CASSSHRAQPQHF
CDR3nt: TGTGCCAGCAGCAGTCACAGGGCCCAGCCCCAGCATTTT

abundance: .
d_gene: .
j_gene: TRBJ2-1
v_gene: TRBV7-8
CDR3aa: CASSFEGGPIYNEQFF
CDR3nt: TGTGCCAGCAGCTTTGAGGGCGGACCAATCTACAATGAGCAGTTCTTC

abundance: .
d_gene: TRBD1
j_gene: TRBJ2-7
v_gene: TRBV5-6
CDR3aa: CASSGYRGPYEQYF
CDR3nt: TGTGCCAGCAGCGGCTACAGGGGTCCCTACGAGCAGTACTTC

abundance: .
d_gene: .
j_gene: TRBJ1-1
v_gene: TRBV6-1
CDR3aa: CASSLLTQNTEAFF
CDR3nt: TGTGCCAGCAGTCTGCTGACACAGAACACTGAAGCTTTCTTT

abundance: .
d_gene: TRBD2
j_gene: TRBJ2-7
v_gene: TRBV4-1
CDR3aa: CASSQSASGSNYEQYF
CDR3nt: TGCGCCAGCAGCCAATCTGCTAGCGGTTCAAACTACGAGCAGTACTTC

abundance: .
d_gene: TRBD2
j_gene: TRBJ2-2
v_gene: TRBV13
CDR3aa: CASSKGLKTTGELFF
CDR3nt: TGTGCCAGCAGCAAGGGACTAAAAACGACCGGGGAGCTGTTTTTT

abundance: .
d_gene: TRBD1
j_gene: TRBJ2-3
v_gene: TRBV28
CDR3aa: CASIGQGGDTQYF
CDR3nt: TGTGCCAGCATTGGACAGGGGGGAGATACGCAGTATTTT

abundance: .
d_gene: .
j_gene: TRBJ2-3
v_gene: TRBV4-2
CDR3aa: CASSQEVGTTTDTQYF
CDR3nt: TGTGCCAGCAGCCAAGAGGTCGGGACAACCACAGATACGCAGTATTTT

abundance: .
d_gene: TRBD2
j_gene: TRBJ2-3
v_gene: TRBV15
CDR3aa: CATSGSGVTDTQYF
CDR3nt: TGTGCCACCAGCGGAAGCGGGGTCACAGATACGCAGTATTTT

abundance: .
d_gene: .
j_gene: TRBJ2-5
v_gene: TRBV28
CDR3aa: CASTGRDFFETQYF
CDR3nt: TGTGCCAGCACTGGGCGGGACTTCTTCGAGACCCAGTACTTC

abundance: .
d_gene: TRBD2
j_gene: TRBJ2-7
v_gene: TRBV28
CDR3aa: CASRETSVRGYEQYF
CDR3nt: TGTGCCAGCAGGGAAACTAGCGTCCGGGGCTACGAGCAGTACTTC

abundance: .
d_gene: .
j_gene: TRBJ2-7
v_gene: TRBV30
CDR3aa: CAWSADSANYEQYF
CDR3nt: TGTGCCTGGAGCGCCGACAGCGCGAACTACGAGCAGTACTTC

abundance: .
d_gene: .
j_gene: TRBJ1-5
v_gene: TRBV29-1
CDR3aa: CSGSTGRQEPQHF
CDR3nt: TGCAGCGGCTCGACAGGCCGGCAGGAGCCCCAGCATTTT

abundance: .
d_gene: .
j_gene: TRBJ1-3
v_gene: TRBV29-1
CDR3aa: CSGSLGNTIYF
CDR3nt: TGCAGCGGTAGTCTGGGAAACACCATATATTTT

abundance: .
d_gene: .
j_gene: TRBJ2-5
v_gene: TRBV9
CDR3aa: CASSVEEGRPGGETQYF
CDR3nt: TGTGCCAGCAGCGTAGAGGAGGGGCGGCCCGGGGGAGAGACCCAGTACTTC

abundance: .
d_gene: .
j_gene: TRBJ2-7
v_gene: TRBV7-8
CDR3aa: CASTKGVGSYEQYF
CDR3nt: TGTGCCAGCACCAAGGGGGTGGGGTCCTACGAGCAGTACTTC

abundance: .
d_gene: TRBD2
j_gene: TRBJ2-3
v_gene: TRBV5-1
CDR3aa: CASSLGGASGIRTDTQYF
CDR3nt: TGCGCCAGCAGCTTGGGGGGGGCTAGCGGGATCCGCACAGATACGCAGTATTTT

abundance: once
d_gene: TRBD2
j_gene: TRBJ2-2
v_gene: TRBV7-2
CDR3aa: CASSITSGRPPGELFF
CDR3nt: TGTGCCAGCAGCATAACTAGCGGGAGACCACCCGGGGAGCTGTTTTTT

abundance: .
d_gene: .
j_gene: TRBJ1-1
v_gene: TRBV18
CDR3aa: CASSQRQTEAFF
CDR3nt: TGTGCCAGCTCACAAAGACAGACTGAAGCTTTCTTT

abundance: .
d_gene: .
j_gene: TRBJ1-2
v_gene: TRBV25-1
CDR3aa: CASSELSSGYTF
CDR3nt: TGTGCCAGCAGTGAATTATCCTCCGGCTACACCTTC

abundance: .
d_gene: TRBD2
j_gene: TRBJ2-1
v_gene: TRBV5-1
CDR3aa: CASSFSTGGEAEQFF
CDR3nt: TGCGCCAGCAGCTTTTCCACTGGGGGGGAGGCTGAGCAGTTCTTC